This T cell receptor (beta chain) stems from a study of blood T cells in healthy people across ages. Study-wide context: Capture via template switching afforded approximately one barcoded beta molecule per two T cells. Regarding the study as a whole: It was the long-lived donors that had more naive CD4+ cells and higher diversity than aged donors.

This CDR3 is built from 14 residues. Per the germline V gene, CDR1 is KGHSH and CDR2 is LQKENI. Trimming took 0 bases from V and 3 from J, leaving 7 bases between them. A J-beta primer mix and a sample-barcoded 5' primer were used in a second PCR of roughly 7 to 12 cycles. TCRdb reprocessed the 5' RACE reads with MiXCR, giving one entry per CDR3 protein. The data show 1,500,000 or so distinct CDR3 sequences, with less than 45% seen just once and about 4.1% held by the top ten. This clonotype was counted a single time. Its antigen is not identified. The chain is built from TRBV18 and TRBJ2-3; D may be TRBD1 or TRBD2 (5 bases each). The origin of this receptor is a woman under 30 in good health. The sample comprised blood. In DNA form, the CDR3 reads TGTGCCAGCTCACCACCCAGGGAGACAGATACGCAGTATTTT. This codes for CASSPPRETDTQYF. The whole variable domain, filled in from reference TRBV18 and TRBJ2-3, reads NAGVMQNPRHLVRRRGQEARLRCSPMKGHSHVYWYRQLPEEGLKFMVYLQKENIIDESGMPKERFSAEFPKEGPSILRIQQVVRGDSAAYFCASSPPRETDTQYFGPGTRLTVL.